Listed here are 3 T cell receptor beta chains from one sample, sequenced in a study of cytomegalovirus exposure and HLA in healthy donors. Primers for the PCR totalled 60 Vbeta and 13 Jbeta. Produced via immunoSEQ multiplex PCR; TCRdb's table is partial and in-frame only. The sample includes about 40,000 clones, more than 80% of them seen just once. The sequencing sample was made of PBMCs. The receptors shown here come from a woman aged 35 to 49 in good health and CMV-seropositive.

This clone was found once. The genes are TRBV28 and TRBJ1-5; D gene unclear. Trimming cost V 5 bases and J 5 bases, with 10 bases left between them. The V gene's germline CDR1 is MDHEN and CDR2 SYDVKM. The CDR3 covers 13 residues. CDR3 nucleotides: TGTGCCAGCAGTATTTGGGGAGATCAGCCCCAGCATTTT. Translated: CASSIWGDQPQHF.

This chain links TRBV5-6 with TRBJ2-2; 10 nucleotides match TRBD2. With V trimmed by 2 bases and J by 7 bases, 5 bases remained unmatched. Germline CDR1 is SGHDT and CDR2 is YYEEEE. The CDR3 is made up of 15 amino acids. The CDR3 reads CASSLLAGSYGELFF. The CDR3 DNA is TGTGCCAGCAGCTTACTAGCGGGGAGCTACGGGGAGCTGTTTTTT.

This rearrangement joins TRBV18 to TRBJ1-4; the D gene is possibly TRBD1 (5 bases). Germline V gene sequence: CDR1 KGHSH, CDR2 LQKENI. The V and J ends lost 10 bases and 0 bases respectively, with 12 bases between them. The CDR3 sequence is 14 residues long. In nucleotides, the CDR3 is TGTGCCACCCTGGAGGGGACAACTAATGAAAAACTGTTTTTT. This codes for CATLEGTTNEKLFF.